Shown below are 22 T cell receptor beta chains from a single sample sequenced in a study of CD8 T cells in ankylosing spondylitis. In TCRdb, the 5' RACE reads were re-called with MiXCR into one record per CDR3 protein. The sample carries roughly 130,000 distinct CDR3 sequences, over 6% recorded once. The sample taken for sequencing was blood, either unsorted or a sorted T cell fraction (not recorded which). These receptors were collected from a male donor with ankylosing spondylitis or in good health (not recorded which).

This clonotype was counted at least ten times. Relative to the germline gene, one junction end is altered; a read error may explain this. This CDR3 reads CASSGSSGRIPITF. Here the CDR3 DNA reads TGTGCCAGCAGCGGTTCATCGGGACGGATCCCGATCACGTTC. The chain has TRBV5-8 and TRBJ2-7; either TRBD1 or TRBD2 may fit D (5 bases each). CDR1 is SGHTS and CDR2 is YDEGEE in the germline V gene. The CDR3 has 14 amino acids. Using reference TRBV5-8 and TRBJ2-7 for the parts outside the CDR3, the full variable domain is EAGVTQSPTHLIKTRGQQATLRCSPISGHTSVYWYQQALGLGLQFLLWYDEGEERNRGNFPPRFSGRQFPNYSSELNVNALELEDSALYLCASSGSSGRIPITFGPGTRLTVT.

This chain links TRBV7-9 with TRBJ2-1; D is uncertain. CDR3 length equals 11 residues. CDR1 and CDR2 from the germline V gene are SEHNR and FQNEAQ (reference sequence). V lost 1 base and J lost 15, with 10 bases in between. Written as DNA, the CDR3 is TGTGCCAGCAGCTTAGAGTTCGAGGTGTTCTTC. Amino acid sequence: CASSLEFEVFF.

This clonotype appeared many times. The chain carries TRBV30 and TRBJ2-2; D is possibly TRBD1 or TRBD2 (5 bases each). Germline CDR1 is GTSNPN and CDR2 is SVGIG (reference sequence). CDR3 length: 14 amino acids. V dropped 3 bases and J dropped 2 bases, with 10 bases sitting between them. The CDR3 region has the DNA TGTGCCTGGAGCACGGGGCTCAACACCGGGGAGCTGTTTTTT. It specifies CAWSTGLNTGELFF.

The sample holds many counts of this clonotype. J is TRBJ2-2 and V is TRBV15; perhaps TRBD2 as D (6 bases). The V gene lost 0 bases and the J gene lost 1 base, with 12 bases spanning the gap. The length of the CDR3 is 17 residues. Germline CDR1 is LNHNV and CDR2 is YYDKDF (reference sequence). The CDR3 coding sequence is TGTGCCACCAGCAGAGATCAGCGGGTAAAGAACACCGGGGAGCTGTTTTTT. It yields the protein CATSRDQRVKNTGELFF.

This clonotype was seen repeatedly, ten times or more. This chain uses TRBV12-3 or TRBV12-4 with TRBJ2-7; D unclear. Trimming pared 2 bases from V and 0 bases from J, leaving 5 bases between. This CDR3 has 13 residues. CDR3 nucleotides: TGTGCCAGCAGTTTATTGTACTCCTACGAGCAGTACTTC. Its translation is CASSLLYSYEQYF.

This clonotype was observed many times. This chain links TRBV30 with TRBJ2-1, with D hard to call. Germline CDR1 is GTSNPN and CDR2 is SVGIG (reference sequence). The CDR3 covers 13 residues. V lost 3 bases to trimming and J lost 9 bases, with 15 bases between them. The CDR3 nucleotides are TGTGCCTGGAGCCGACGGGTTCTGGGTGAGCAGTTCTTC. Translation: CAWSRRVLGEQFF.

Ten or more counts support this clonotype. This chain connects TRBV10-3 to TRBJ2-6; D remains ambiguous. CDR1 is ENHRY and CDR2 is SYGVKD in the germline V gene. The CDR3 contains 19 residues. V gave up 0 bases and J gave up 0 bases, with 15 bases separating them. CDR3 DNA sequence: TGTGCCATCAGTGAGTCGAACATTCCAAGGGTCTCTGGGGCCAACGTCCTGACTTTC. Encoded protein: CAISESNIPRVSGANVLTF.

This clonotype was detected many times. V and J are TRBV5-5 and TRBJ2-3; D remains unclear. The CDR3 sequence is 14 residues long. Trimming pared 2 bases from V and 0 bases from J, leaving 7 bases between. The germline CDR1 and CDR2 sequences are SGHKS and YYEKEE (reference sequence). The CDR3 spells CASSFGSSTDTQYF. The CDR3 DNA reads as TGTGCCAGCAGCTTCGGCAGTAGCACAGATACGCAGTATTTT.

Ten or more counts support this clonotype. This rearrangement joins TRBV5-1 to TRBJ2-5, with no clear D. The CDR3 covers 14 residues. Per germline, CDR1 SGHRS and CDR2 YFSETQ. V lost 2 bases, J lost 3 bases, and 11 bases lay in between. CDR3 residues: CASSFSRGEETQYF. The DNA of the CDR3 is TGCGCCAGCAGCTTTTCTCGCGGAGAAGAGACCCAGTACTTC.

This clonotype showed up many times. One end of the junction is discordant with germline, which a read error may explain. This chain links TRBV12-3 or TRBV12-4 with TRBJ2-7; 7 bases line up with TRBD2. This CDR3 has 14 amino acids. The CDR3 sequence: CASSGTTVSFEQYF. As DNA, the CDR3 is TGTGCCAGCAGCGGGACTACCGTATCCTTCGAGCAGTACTTC.

The chain couples TRBV29-1 to TRBJ1-1; D gene uncertain. V dropped 6 bases and J dropped 4 bases, with 12 bases sitting between them. Looked up from germline, CDR1 is SQVTM and CDR2 is ANQGSEA. The CDR3 length is 12 residues. The CDR3: CSVAFQSTEAFF. The CDR3 nucleotides are TGCAGCGTCGCGTTCCAAAGCACTGAAGCTTTCTTT.

Many counts were recorded for this clonotype. The rearrangement links TRBV20-1 to TRBJ2-1, with 13 bases that match TRBD2. The CDR3 covers 16 residues. The ends lost 1 base at V and 4 bases at J; junction bases unmatched: 4. CDR1 DFQATT and CDR2 SNEGSKA come from the germline V gene (reference sequence). CDR3: CSARARLAGGYNEQFF. CDR3 DNA sequence: TGCAGTGCTAGAGCCAGACTAGCGGGGGGTTACAATGAGCAGTTCTTC.

This clonotype was seen many times. The chain couples TRBV5-1 to TRBJ2-3; D could derive from TRBD1 or TRBD2 (5 bases each). The CDR3 length is 17 residues. Trimming took off 0 bases at V and 2 bases at J, with 16 bases between the two ends. Looked up from germline, CDR1 is SGHRS and CDR2 is YFSETQ. The CDR3 sequence is CASSLGRGVGNTDTQYF. CDR3 in DNA: TGCGCCAGCAGCTTGGGGAGAGGGGTAGGGAACACAGATACGCAGTATTTT.

This clonotype was seen many times. The V call is TRBV12-3 or TRBV12-4, the J call TRBJ1-4, with unresolved D. The V end was cut by 6 bases, the J end by 7 bases, with 15 bases between. There are 14 residues in the CDR3. The CDR3 loop reads CASSLDRFSEKLFF. CDR3 coding DNA: TGTGCCAGCAGCCTAGACCGGTTTAGTGAAAAACTGTTTTTT.

J is TRBJ2-5 and V is TRBV28, with D perhaps TRBD1 (8 bases). Deletions cut 4 bases from V and 3 bases from J, with 12 bases between. The CDR3 has 14 amino acids. Germline CDR1 and CDR2: MDHEN and SYDVKM. The CDR3 region has the DNA TGTGCCAGCAGTTCCACAGGGGGGGAAGAGACCCAGTACTTC. It yields the protein CASSSTGGEETQYF.

This clonotype appeared many times. V gene TRBV7-6 combines with J gene TRBJ2-1; no clear D gene. Germline CDR1 is SGHVS and CDR2 is FNYEAQ. Between the trimmed V and J ends, which lost 2 bases and 6 bases, there was a span of 14 bases. CDR3 length equals 15 residues. The CDR3 loop reads CASSLSQAQANEQFF. CDR3 nucleotide sequence: TGTGCCAGCAGCTTAAGTCAGGCGCAGGCCAATGAGCAGTTCTTC.

This chain uses TRBV11-2 with TRBJ2-3, with D possibly matching TRBD2 (6 bases). With 5 bases removed from V and 1 base from J, the gap between germline ends came to 16 bases. Per germline, CDR1 SGHAT and CDR2 FQNNGV. The CDR3 is made up of 16 amino acids. CDR3 nucleotides: TGTGCCAGCAGCCTCCGGCCGCGGGGACGCACAGATACGCAGTATTTT. Translating gives CASSLRPRGRTDTQYF.

The chain has TRBV5-1 and TRBJ2-3; 10 bases line up with TRBD2. This CDR3 is built from 18 residues. V shed 3 bases and J 2 bases; nucleotides not matched to a gene: 12. The germline V gene has CDR1 SGHRS and CDR2 YFSETQ. The CDR3 loop is CASSSSGGGPLATDTQYF. The CDR3 region has the DNA TGCGCCAGCAGCTCGAGCGGGGGGGGACCCCTAGCCACAGATACGCAGTATTTT.

This clonotype showed up many times. This sequence joins TRBV9 and TRBJ2-7; 8 bases agree with TRBD2. Germline CDR1 and CDR2: SGDLS and YYNGEE. Unmatched junction bases numbered 5, after V lost 3 bases and J lost 0 bases. The CDR3 spans 15 residues. The CDR3 DNA is TGTGCCAGCAGCGCGGGGACTAGGCACTCCTACGAGCAGTACTTC. This gives the protein CASSAGTRHSYEQYF.

This clonotype has a count of ten or more. The J gene is TRBJ2-3, the V gene TRBV20-1, with D unresolved. The germline gives CDR1 DFQATT, CDR2 SNEGSKA (reference sequence). This CDR3 contains 15 residues. V gave up 4 bases and J gave up 2 bases, with 16 bases separating them. Written as DNA, the CDR3 is TGCAGTGCTAAGATCCCCACACCTAACACAGATACGCAGTATTTT. It is translated as CSAKIPTPNTDTQYF.

This clonotype appeared many times. The chain has TRBV5-1 and TRBJ2-2; D is uncertain. In germline, CDR1 is SGHRS, CDR2 YFSETQ. The CDR3 has 15 residues. The V end lost 5 bases, the J end lost 1 base, and 12 bases lay between the germline ends. The chain's CDR3 is CASSSAARNTGELFF. In nucleotides, the CDR3 is TGCGCCAGCAGTTCGGCTGCCAGGAACACCGGGGAGCTGTTTTTT.

This clonotype occurred many times. The genes are TRBV20-1 and TRBJ1-1; TRBD1 matches 9 bases. CDR3 size: 13 residues. Per the germline V gene, CDR1 is DFQATT and CDR2 is SNEGSKA (reference sequence). With 6 bases clipped from V and 4 bases from J, the junction kept 6 bases outside the gene matches. CDR3: CSAPGQGFTEAFF. The CDR3 coding sequence is TGCAGTGCCCCGGGACAGGGTTTCACTGAAGCTTTCTTT.